A single sample gave rise to the 20 T cell receptor beta chains below, sequenced in a study of OX40 agonist ivuxolimab in advanced cancers. Receptor libraries were prepared by the immunoSEQ multiplex PCR assay. Held by TCRdb, this immuneACCESS table contains in-frame sequences only and omits some clones. Under half of the omission traces to an unresolved V gene where checked; the cause of the rest is unknown. For this sample the table gives approximately 68,000 clones, of which about nine tenths were detected only once. Approximately 0.72% of the sample goes to the ten largest clones. This specimen was CD4+ or CD8+ T cells sorted from blood, taken in a trial of the OX40 agonist ivuxolimab. The receptors were sampled from an adult with an advanced solid tumor such as melanoma, head and neck, liver or kidney cancer.

This clone was detected only once. The V gene is TRBV6-5, the J gene TRBJ2-7, with TRBD2 matching over 7 bases. The CDR3 consists of 13 residues. Germline trimming cut 6 bases from V and 7 bases from J; bases unmatched to any gene: 9. The germline CDR1 and CDR2 sequences are MNHEY and SVGAGI. The CDR3 loop is CASRAGLPREQYF. The CDR3 DNA is TGTGCCAGCAGGGCGGGACTACCGAGGGAGCAGTACTTC.

The chain carries TRBV19 and TRBJ1-4, with a tentative D call TRBD1 (6 bases). Deletions cut 9 bases from V and 0 bases from J, with 23 bases between. The V gene's germline CDR1 is LNHDA and CDR2 SQIVND (reference sequence). The CDR3 sequence is 18 residues long. The CDR3, as DNA: TGTGCCAGCCGGCCCGGTGGGGGCTCTTTTGCAACTAATGAAAAACTGTTTTTT. This codes for CASRPGGGSFATNEKLFF.

The chain uses TRBV28 and TRBJ2-5; D might be TRBD1 or TRBD2, each matching 6 bases. Germline CDR1 and CDR2: MDHEN and SYDVKM. The V and J ends lost 5 bases and 4 bases respectively, with 14 bases between them. This CDR3 is 14 amino acids long. CDR3 in DNA: TGTGCCAGCAGTAAGGGGGGCCCTGGAGAGACCCAGTACTTC. As protein: CASSKGGPGETQYF.

CDR3 sequence reads: CASSLGTSGYNEQFF. The DNA for the CDR3 is TGTGCCAGCAGCCTCGGGACTAGCGGTTACAATGAGCAGTTCTTC. The chain joins TRBV13 to TRBJ2-1; 11 positions agree with TRBD2. The CDR3 has 15 amino acids. Germline CDR1 PRHDT, CDR2 FYEKMQ (reference sequence). The V segment lost 5 bases and the J segment 4 bases; nucleotides outside the gene matches: 4.

The chain combines TRBV4-3 with TRBJ2-5; 8 bases are a match to TRBD1. Germline CDR1 and CDR2: LGHNA and YSLEER. This CDR3 has 14 residues. Trimming at V came to 4 bases and at J to 5 bases, leaving 6 bases not matched to a gene. CDR3 in amino acids: CASSRGQGPETQYF. CDR3 sequence (DNA): TGCGCCAGCAGCCGAGGACAGGGACCCGAGACCCAGTACTTC.

The V call is TRBV7-9, the J call TRBJ2-2; 11 positions agree with TRBD1. With V trimmed by 6 bases and J by 4 bases, 13 bases remained unmatched. Germline CDR1 is SEHNR and CDR2 is FQNEAQ (reference sequence). The CDR3 is made up of 18 amino acids. For the CDR3, the DNA is TGTGCCAGCAGTCGAGAGGGAGGGACAGGGGGTCGCACCGGGGAGCTGTTTTTT. It translates to CASSREGGTGGRTGELFF.

V usage is TRBV2 and J usage is TRBJ2-1; TRBD2 aligns across 9 bases. Germline CDR1 reads SNHLY; CDR2 reads FYNNEI. V dropped 6 bases and J dropped 7; count of bases not matched to a gene: 13. This CDR3 has 16 amino acids. As DNA, the CDR3 is TGTGCCAGCAGCCCAAGGGCTAGCGGGGCGGAGAATGAGCAGTTCTTC. Its protein product is CASSPRASGAENEQFF.

The chain has TRBV7-9 and TRBJ1-1; D not resolved. Germline CDR1 SEHNR, CDR2 FQNEAQ (reference sequence). Trimming removed 2 bases from V and 4 bases from J, with 2 bases in between. The CDR3 runs to 11 residues. In DNA form, the CDR3 reads TGTGCCAGCAGCTTATTCACTGAAGCTTTCTTT. This translates into CASSLFTEAFF. The whole variable domain, filled in from reference TRBV7-9 and TRBJ1-1, reads DTGVSQNPRHKITKRGQNVTFRCDPISEHNRLYWYRQTLGQGPEFLTYFQNEAQLEKSRLLSDRFSAERPKGSFSTLEIQRTEQGDSAMYLCASSLFTEAFFGQGTRLTVV.

V is TRBV25-1 and J is TRBJ2-7; 10 bases map to TRBD2. The CDR3 has 15 residues. The germline V gene has CDR1 MGHDK and CDR2 SYGVNS. V shed 4 bases, J shed 6 bases, and the junction held 9 bases outside the gene matches. The DNA for the CDR3 is TGTGCCAGCAGTGGACTTGGGACTAGCGAAAGCGAGCAGTACTTC. The encoded protein is CASSGLGTSESEQYF.

With regard to this clone: Other DNA sequences in the sample encode the same CDR3. The chain is built from TRBV19 and TRBJ2-7; tentative D call: TRBD1 (6 bases). The germline CDR1 and CDR2 sequences are LNHDA and SQIVND (reference sequence). The CDR3 extends over 15 amino acids. V was trimmed by 6 bases and J by 0 bases, leaving 15 bases between them. DNA of the CDR3: TGTGCCAGTAGCGTACCGGGACACCTCTCCTACGAGCAGTACTTC. Amino acid sequence: CASSVPGHLSYEQYF.

The chain employs TRBV5-1 and TRBJ2-2; either TRBD1 or TRBD2 may fit D (5 bases each). V was cut by 4 bases and J by 5 bases, with 12 bases left in between. Germline V gene lookup returns CDR1 SGHRS and CDR2 YFSETQ. CDR3 length equals 14 residues. In nucleotides, the CDR3 is TGCGCCAGCAGCCCCCGGGGCGGTACCGGGGAGCTGTTTTTT. Encoded protein: CASSPRGGTGELFF.

J is TRBJ2-3 and V is TRBV30, with D possibly matching TRBD1 (6 bases). Germline V gene sequence: CDR1 GTSNPN, CDR2 SVGIG (reference sequence). The CDR3 is made up of 16 amino acids. V gave up 0 bases and J gave up 0 bases, with 13 bases separating them. Written as DNA, the CDR3 is TGTGCCTGGAGTGTACGGGGACACGCAAGCACAGATACGCAGTATTTT. Its translation is CAWSVRGHASTDTQYF.

The V and J genes are TRBV19 and TRBJ1-5; D call uncertain. V lost 1 base, J lost 6 bases, and 4 bases lay in between. Germline V gene sequence: CDR1 LNHDA, CDR2 SQIVND (reference sequence). The CDR3 covers 12 residues. The CDR3: CASSIGGQPQHF. As DNA, the CDR3 is TGTGCCAGTAGTATAGGGGGTCAGCCCCAGCATTTT.

This chain uses TRBV7-9 with TRBJ1-4; weak D call: TRBD1 (5 bases). V lost 6 bases and J lost 0, with 14 bases in between. The CDR3 runs to 16 residues. The germline V gene has CDR1 SEHNR and CDR2 FQNEAQ (reference sequence). The CDR3 DNA is TGTGCCAGCAGTTTTGCCGACAGAGCAACTAATGAAAAACTGTTTTTT. Translated: CASSFADRATNEKLFF.

This chain links TRBV29-1 with TRBJ1-2; 8 bases agree with TRBD1. The V gene's germline CDR1 is SQVTM and CDR2 ANQGSEA. This CDR3 has 12 amino acids. Trimming took 1 base from V and 8 from J; bases not matched to a gene: 3. The CDR3 sequence is CSVEGTGNGYTF. The CDR3 region has the DNA TGCAGCGTTGAAGGGACAGGGAACGGCTACACCTTC.

The chain combines TRBV10-3 with TRBJ2-1, with 7 nucleotides matching TRBD2. This CDR3 is built from 13 residues. Trimming at V came to 7 bases and at J to 6 bases, leaving 6 bases not matched to a gene. The germline CDR1 and CDR2 sequences are ENHRY and SYGVKD. In nucleotides, the CDR3 is TGTGCCATCACCCCGGGGGGTCTCAATGAGCAGTTCTTC. Residues: CAITPGGLNEQFF.

The chain uses TRBV2 and TRBJ1-4; no clear D gene. The CDR3 extends over 15 amino acids. Germline CDR1 is SNHLY and CDR2 is FYNNEI. V lost 6 bases and J 0 bases, leaving 11 bases between the germline ends. CDR3 nucleotide sequence: TGTGCCAGCAGCTTGTACGAAGCAACTAATGAAAAACTGTTTTTT. Translating it yields CASSLYEATNEKLFF. Looking up the rest from reference TRBV2 and TRBJ1-4 gives the full variable domain: EPEVTQTPSHQVTQMGQEVILRCVPISNHLYFYWYRQILGQKVEFLVSFYNNEISEKSEIFDDQFSVERPDGSNFTLKIRSTKLEDSAMYFCASSLYEATNEKLFFGSGTQLSVL.

The chain links TRBV7-2 to TRBJ1-2; D gene uncertain. The CDR3 sequence is 13 residues long. Germline V lookup: CDR1 SGHTA, CDR2 FQGNSA. Trimming left V 1 base short and J 7 bases short, with 10 bases between. CDR3 protein: CASSLVGVGGYTF. CDR3 in DNA: TGTGCCAGCAGCTTAGTTGGGGTCGGTGGCTACACCTTC.

V and J are TRBV18 and TRBJ1-1; 7 positions agree with TRBD1. Trimming removed 3 bases from V and 1 base from J; junction bases left unmatched: 5. Per the germline V gene, CDR1 is KGHSH and CDR2 is LQKENI. The CDR3 is made up of 15 amino acids. CDR3 sequence reads: CASSPPGQRNTEAFF. In DNA, the CDR3 is TGTGCCAGCTCACCTCCGGGACAGAGGAACACTGAAGCTTTCTTT.

The J gene is TRBJ1-5, the V gene TRBV7-9; the D gene is possibly TRBD1 (5 bases). Trimming shortened V by 7 bases and J by 7 bases, and 14 bases separated the two germline ends. Germline lookup yields CDR1 SEHNR and CDR2 FQNEAQ (reference sequence). CDR3 length equals 13 residues. The CDR3 DNA follows: TGTGCCAGCACCCAGGGAGGTTCGCAGCCCCAGCATTTT. Amino acids: CASTQGGSQPQHF.